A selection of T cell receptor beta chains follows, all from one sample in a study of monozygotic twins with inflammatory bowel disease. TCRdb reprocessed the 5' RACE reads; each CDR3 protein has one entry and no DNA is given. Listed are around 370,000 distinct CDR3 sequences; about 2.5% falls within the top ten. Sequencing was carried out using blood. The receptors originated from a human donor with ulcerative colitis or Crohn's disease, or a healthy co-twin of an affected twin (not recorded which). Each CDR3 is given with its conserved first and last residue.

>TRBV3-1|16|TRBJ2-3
CASSPHGTGGTDTQYF
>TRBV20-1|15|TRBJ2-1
CSARDRRGGYNEQFF
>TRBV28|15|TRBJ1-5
CASSFLFTDNQPQHF
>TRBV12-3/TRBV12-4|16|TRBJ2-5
CASTGRSGTLQETQYF
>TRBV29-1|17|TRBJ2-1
CSVVPGTSGDAYNEQFF
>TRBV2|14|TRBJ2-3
CASILGLAGDTQYF
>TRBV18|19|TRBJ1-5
CASSPVRDRGRYSNQPQHF
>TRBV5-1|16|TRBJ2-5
CASSSPSGQISETQYF
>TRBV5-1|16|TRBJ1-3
CASSLSAGGSGNTIYF
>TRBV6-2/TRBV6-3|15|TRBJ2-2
CASSLQHANTGELFF
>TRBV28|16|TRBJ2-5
CASSPRGAGYGETQYF
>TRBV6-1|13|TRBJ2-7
CATERDRLREQYF